This entry lists 21 T cell receptor beta chains sequenced from one sample in a study of PD-1 and CTLA-4 blockade in melanoma. Produced via immunoSEQ multiplex PCR; TCRdb's table is partial and in-frame only. The sample carries 32,000 or so clones, 85% to 90% recorded once. The starting material was CD8+ T cells from peripheral blood, obtained before anti-PD-1 treatment. The receptor source for this set is a human donor with melanoma.

The rearrangement uses TRBV20-1 and TRBJ2-1; D is perhaps TRBD2 (5 bases). Trimming removed 6 bases from V and 10 bases from J, with 13 bases in between. The CDR3 runs to 11 residues. Per the germline V gene, CDR1 is DFQATT and CDR2 is SNEGSKA (reference sequence). Here the CDR3 reads CSALAWEEQFF. The CDR3, as DNA: TGCAGTGCCCTGGCGTGGGAGGAGCAGTTCTTC.

The CDR3 DNA sequence: TGTGCCAGCAGCTCCGGGACGGCTGATTACGAGCAGTACTTC. Translation gives CASSSGTADYEQYF. The chain has TRBV5-6 and TRBJ2-7, with D perhaps assigned TRBD1 or TRBD2 (5 bases each). CDR1 is SGHDT and CDR2 is YYEEEE in the germline V gene. V was trimmed by 3 bases and J by 4 bases, leaving 14 bases between them. The CDR3 length is 14 residues.

This clone appeared once. The gene calls are TRBV6-1 and TRBJ2-4, with D perhaps matching TRBD1 (5 bases). Germline V gene sequence: CDR1 MNHNS, CDR2 SASEGT. Trimming took 0 bases from V and 0 from J, leaving 12 bases between them. The CDR3 spans 17 residues. CDR3 bases: TGTGCCAGCAGTGAAGCGCTTGGACAACTAGCCAAAAACATTCAGTACTTC. Translated, it gives CASSEALGQLAKNIQYF.

The chain has TRBV30 and TRBJ2-7; the D gene is possibly TRBD2 (5 bases). The V gene's germline CDR1 is GTSNPN and CDR2 SVGIG (reference sequence). The CDR3 runs 14 residues. V was pared by 2 bases and J by 3 bases, with 14 bases between. The CDR3 reads CAWSLYGERYEQYF. In nucleotides, the CDR3 is TGTGCCTGGAGTCTATACGGGGAACGCTACGAGCAGTACTTC.

J is TRBJ1-5 and V is TRBV5-6; 10 bases are shared with TRBD1. CDR1 SGHDT and CDR2 YYEEEE come from the germline V gene. The CDR3 contains 15 residues. The V segment lost 4 bases and the J segment 5 bases; nucleotides outside the gene matches: 6. Here the CDR3 DNA reads TGTGCCAGCAGCCTGTGGGACAGGGGTTATCAGCCCCAGCATTTT. This gives the protein CASSLWDRGYQPQHF.

The chain has TRBV27 and TRBJ1-1; 7 bases map to TRBD1. Germline lookup yields CDR1 MNHEY and CDR2 SMNVEV (reference sequence). CDR3 size: 13 residues. With V trimmed by 6 bases and J by 4 bases, 5 bases remained unmatched. The DNA for the CDR3 is TGTGCCAGCAGCGACAGGGTCGGCACTGAAGCTTTCTTT. It specifies CASSDRVGTEAFF.

The count of this clone is one. This chain joins TRBV27 and TRBJ2-7; TRBD2 aligns across 8 bases. CDR3 length: 12 residues. Per germline, CDR1 MNHEY and CDR2 SMNVEV (reference sequence). V trimming: 2 bases; J trimming: 6 bases; junction bases outside the gene matches: 0. In DNA, the CDR3 is TGTGCCAGCAGTTTACGGGGGGGCGAGCAGTACTTC. This sequence encodes CASSLRGGEQYF.

The chain has TRBV12-5 and TRBJ2-3, with 10 bases matching TRBD2. V trimming: 2 bases; J trimming: 5 bases; junction bases outside the gene matches: 4. Germline-derived CDR1 and CDR2 are LGHNT and FRNRAP. This CDR3 is 15 amino acids long. The CDR3: CASGLMVAGGDTQYF. CDR3 sequence (DNA): TGTGCTAGTGGTTTGATGGTAGCGGGGGGAGATACGCAGTATTTT. Full variable domain (rest looked up from reference TRBV12-5 and TRBJ2-3): DARVTQTPRHKVTEMGQEVTMRCQPILGHNTVFWYRQTMMQGLELLAYFRNRAPLDDSGMPKDRFSAEMPDATLATLKIQPSEPRDSAVYFCASGLMVAGGDTQYFGPGTRLTVL.

The rearrangement uses TRBV2 and TRBJ1-1; D remains ambiguous. Germline V CDR1 and CDR2: SNHLY, FYNNEI. Trimming took off 0 bases at V and 3 bases at J, with 8 bases between the two ends. There are 14 residues in the CDR3. The CDR3 here is CASSEAGKDTEAFF. CDR3 coding DNA: TGTGCCAGCAGTGAAGCGGGGAAGGACACTGAAGCTTTCTTT.

This chain joins TRBV30 and TRBJ1-1; possible D gene TRBD1, 5 bases. The CDR3 has 12 amino acids. The ends were cut back, 8 bases at V and 1 base at J, with 11 bases in the middle. Germline CDR1 is GTSNPN and CDR2 is SVGIG (reference sequence). The DNA for the CDR3 is TGTGCCGGAGCGGGGGGGAACACTGAAGCTTTCTTT. It specifies CAGAGGNTEAFF. The variable domain in full, completed from reference TRBV30 and TRBJ1-1, reads SQTIHQWPATLVQPVGSPLSLECTVEGTSNPNLYWYRQAAGRGLQLLFYSVGIGQISSEVPQNLSASRPQDRQFILSSKKLLLSDSGFYLCAGAGGNTEAFFGQGTRLTVV.

CDR3 sequence: CASYRGTGTYNEQFF. DNA of the CDR3: TGTGCCAGCTACCGGGGGACAGGGACCTACAATGAGCAGTTCTTC. The chain couples TRBV7-9 to TRBJ2-1, with TRBD1 matching 9 bases. The V segment lost 8 bases and the J segment 2 bases; nucleotides outside the gene matches: 7. This CDR3 spans 15 amino acids. Germline CDR1 SEHNR, CDR2 FQNEAQ (reference sequence).

The chain is built from TRBV24-1 and TRBJ1-2, with 10 bases lining up with TRBD1. The CDR3 extends over 13 amino acids. The junction had 3 bases not matched to a gene; V was cut back by 9 bases and J by 3 bases. Germline-derived CDR1 and CDR2 are KGHDR and SFDVKD. CDR3 DNA: TGTGCCACCGGACAGGGGGGGGACTATGGCTACACCTTC. Encoded protein: CATGQGGDYGYTF.

The V and J genes are TRBV28 and TRBJ1-5, with 10 bases aligning to TRBD1. Germline V gives CDR1 MDHEN, CDR2 SYDVKM. This CDR3 has 15 amino acids. V lost 8 bases and J lost 7; bases outside the gene matches: 11. The CDR3 spells CASRPGQGFGQPQHF. CDR3 bases: TGTGCCAGCCGACCGGGACAGGGGTTCGGGCAGCCCCAGCATTTT.

The CDR3 loop reads CAISERAGGMSNEQFF. CDR3 in DNA: TGTGCCATCAGTGAGAGGGCGGGAGGGATGAGCAATGAGCAGTTCTTC. J is TRBJ2-1 and V is TRBV10-3, with TRBD2 identical over 9 bases. CDR1 is ENHRY and CDR2 is SYGVKD in the germline V gene. This CDR3 is 16 amino acids long. Unmatched junction bases numbered 8, after V lost 2 bases and J lost 6 bases.

The chain uses TRBV30 and TRBJ2-3; tentatively, D is TRBD1 (6 bases). CDR3 length: 14 residues. Germline assignment: CDR1 GTSNPN and CDR2 SVGIG (reference sequence). V was cut by 1 base and J by 6 bases, with 14 bases left in between. CDR3 loop: CAWSEGGKGDTQYF. The DNA of the CDR3 is TGTGCCTGGAGTGAAGGGGGTAAGGGTGATACGCAGTATTTT.

The chain has TRBV7-2 and TRBJ1-2; D perhaps matches TRBD1 (5 bases). V gave up 5 bases and J gave up 3 bases, with 16 bases separating them. The CDR3 has 15 residues. The germline CDR1 and CDR2 sequences are SGHTA and FQGNSA. CDR3 sequence: CASSQTFMGDYGYTF. CDR3 coding DNA: TGTGCCAGCAGCCAAACCTTCATGGGGGACTATGGCTACACCTTC. The full variable domain, completed using reference TRBV7-2 and TRBJ1-2, is GAGVSQSPSNKVTEKGKDVELRCDPISGHTALYWYRQSLGQGLEFLIYFQGNSAPDKSGLPSDRFSAERTGGSVSTLTIQRTQQEDSAVYLCASSQTFMGDYGYTFGSGTRLTVV.

J is TRBJ1-2 and V is TRBV30, with TRBD1 as a possible D gene (5 bases). With 4 bases removed from V and 7 bases from J, the gap between germline ends came to 25 bases. CDR1 GTSNPN and CDR2 SVGIG come from the germline V gene (reference sequence). The CDR3 spans 16 residues. The CDR3 reads CAWTAPVGPGRGGYTF. The CDR3 DNA reads as TGTGCCTGGACCGCCCCGGTAGGACCTGGGAGGGGTGGCTACACCTTC.

V is TRBV5-8 and J is TRBJ2-1; D unresolved. The CDR3 has 14 residues. Trimming removed 4 bases at V and 0 bases at J, with 8 bases between. Germline CDR1 and CDR2: SGHTS and YDEGEE. CDR3 sequence (DNA): TGTGCCAGCAGCCCCTTGAGCTCCTACAATGAGCAGTTCTTC. It translates to CASSPLSSYNEQFF.

The chain is built from TRBV2 and TRBJ1-3, with D tentatively TRBD1 (5 bases). The germline gives CDR1 SNHLY, CDR2 FYNNEI. The CDR3 contains 16 residues. Between the trimmed V and J ends, which lost 11 bases and 2 bases, there was a span of 22 bases. The CDR3 is CAPQDVGQGAGNTIYF. The CDR3 nucleotides are TGTGCCCCCCAGGATGTGGGGCAGGGCGCTGGAAACACCATATATTTT. The full variable domain, its missing parts supplied by reference TRBV2 and TRBJ1-3, is EPEVTQTPSHQVTQMGQEVILRCVPISNHLYFYWYRQILGQKVEFLVSFYNNEISEKSEIFDDQFSVERPDGSNFTLKIRSTKLEDSAMYFCAPQDVGQGAGNTIYFGEGSWLTVV.

V is TRBV6-5 and J is TRBJ2-2, with a weak D call TRBD1 (5 bases). Trimming removed 6 bases at V and 4 bases at J, with 15 bases between. CDR3 length equals 15 residues. Germline V gene sequence: CDR1 MNHEY, CDR2 SVGAGI. The CDR3 reads CASSWTLPGTGELFF. The CDR3 DNA reads TGTGCCAGCAGCTGGACACTACCGGGCACCGGGGAGCTGTTTTTT.

The chain has TRBV5-8 and TRBJ1-2, with D unresolved. Trimming shortened V by 6 bases and J by 8 bases, and 23 bases separated the two germline ends. Germline lookup yields CDR1 SGHTS and CDR2 YDEGEE. CDR3 length equals 15 residues. In DNA form, the CDR3 reads TGTGCCAGCAACCCCCGGTTTTTAGAGGTATACGGCTACACCTTC. Its translation: CASNPRFLEVYGYTF. Based on the CDR3 plus reference TRBV5-8 and TRBJ1-2, the full variable domain is EAGVTQSPTHLIKTRGQQATLRCSPISGHTSVYWYQQALGLGLQFLLWYDEGEERNRGNFPPRFSGRQFPNYSSELNVNALELEDSALYLCASNPRFLEVYGYTFGSGTRLTVV.